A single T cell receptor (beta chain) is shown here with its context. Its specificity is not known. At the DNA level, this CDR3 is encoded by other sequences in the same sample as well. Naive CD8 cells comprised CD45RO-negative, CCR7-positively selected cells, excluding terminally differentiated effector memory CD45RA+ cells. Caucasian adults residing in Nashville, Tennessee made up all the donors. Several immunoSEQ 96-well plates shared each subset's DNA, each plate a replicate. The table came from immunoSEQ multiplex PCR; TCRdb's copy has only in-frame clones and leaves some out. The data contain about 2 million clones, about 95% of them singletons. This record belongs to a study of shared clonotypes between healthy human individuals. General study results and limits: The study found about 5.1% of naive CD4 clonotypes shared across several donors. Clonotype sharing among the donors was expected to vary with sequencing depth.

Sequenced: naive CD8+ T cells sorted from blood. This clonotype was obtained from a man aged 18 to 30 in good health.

The CDR3 here is CASSDQGDEQFF. The CDR3, as DNA: TGTGCCAGCAGCGACCAGGGCGATGAGCAGTTCTTC. This rearrangement joins TRBV9 to TRBJ2-1; D might be TRBD1 (5 bases). Germline V lookup: CDR1 SGDLS, CDR2 YYNGEE. Deletions cut 3 bases from V and 8 bases from J, with 9 bases between. The CDR3 consists of 12 residues.